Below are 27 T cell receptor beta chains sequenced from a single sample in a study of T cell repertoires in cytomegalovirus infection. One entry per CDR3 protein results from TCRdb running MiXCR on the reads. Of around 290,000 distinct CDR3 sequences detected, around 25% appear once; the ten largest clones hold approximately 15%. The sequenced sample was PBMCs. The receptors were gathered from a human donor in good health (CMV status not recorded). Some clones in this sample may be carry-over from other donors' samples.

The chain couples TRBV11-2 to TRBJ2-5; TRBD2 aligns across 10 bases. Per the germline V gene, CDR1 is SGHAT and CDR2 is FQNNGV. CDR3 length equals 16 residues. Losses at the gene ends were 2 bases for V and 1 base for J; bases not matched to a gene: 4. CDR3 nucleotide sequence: TGTGCCAGCAGCTTACGGCTAGCGGGGGCCCAAGAGACCCAGTACTTC. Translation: CASSLRLAGAQETQYF. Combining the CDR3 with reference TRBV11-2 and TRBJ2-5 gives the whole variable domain EAGVAQSPRYKIIEKRQSVAFWCNPISGHATLYWYQQILGQGPKLLIQFQNNGVVDDSQLPKDRFSAERLKGVDSTLKIQPAKLEDSAVYLCASSLRLAGAQETQYFGPGTRLLVL.

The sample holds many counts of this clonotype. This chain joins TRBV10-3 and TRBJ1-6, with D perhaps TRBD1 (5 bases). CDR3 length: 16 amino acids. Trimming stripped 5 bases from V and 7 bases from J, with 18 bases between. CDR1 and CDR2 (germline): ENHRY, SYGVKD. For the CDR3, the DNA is TGTGCCATCAGTAACCGGGACGAAGAAGTAAATTCACCCCTCCACTTT. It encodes CAISNRDEEVNSPLHF.

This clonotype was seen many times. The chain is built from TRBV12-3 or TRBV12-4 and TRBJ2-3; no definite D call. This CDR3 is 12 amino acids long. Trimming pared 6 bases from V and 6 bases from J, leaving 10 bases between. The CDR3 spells CASSPLGDTQYF. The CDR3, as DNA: TGTGCCAGCAGCCCCCTGGGGGATACGCAGTATTTT.

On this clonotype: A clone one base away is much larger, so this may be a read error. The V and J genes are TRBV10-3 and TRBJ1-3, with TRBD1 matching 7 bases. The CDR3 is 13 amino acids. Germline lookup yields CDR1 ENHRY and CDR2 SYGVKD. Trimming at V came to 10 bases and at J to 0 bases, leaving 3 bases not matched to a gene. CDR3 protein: CANRDSSGNTIYF. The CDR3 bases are TGTGCCAACAGGGACAGCTCTGGAAACACCATATATTTT.

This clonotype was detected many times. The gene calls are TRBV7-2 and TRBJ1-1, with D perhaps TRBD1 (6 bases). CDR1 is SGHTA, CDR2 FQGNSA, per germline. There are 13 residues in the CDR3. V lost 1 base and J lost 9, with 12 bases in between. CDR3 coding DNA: TGTGCCAGCAGCTTAGAAAGGGGGTATAAAGCTTTCTTT. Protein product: CASSLERGYKAFF. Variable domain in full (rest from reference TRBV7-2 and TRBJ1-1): GAGVSQSPSNKVTEKGKDVELRCDPISGHTALYWYRQSLGQGLEFLIYFQGNSAPDKSGLPSDRFSAERTGGSVSTLTIQRTQQEDSAVYLCASSLERGYKAFFGQGTRLTVV.

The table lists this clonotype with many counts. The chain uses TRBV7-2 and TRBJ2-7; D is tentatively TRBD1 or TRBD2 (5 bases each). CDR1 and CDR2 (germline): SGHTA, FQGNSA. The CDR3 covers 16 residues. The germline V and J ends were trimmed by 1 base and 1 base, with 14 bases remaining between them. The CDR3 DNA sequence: TGTGCCAGCAGCTTAGGGTTGGGACGGGGTTCCTACGAGCAGTACTTC. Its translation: CASSLGLGRGSYEQYF.

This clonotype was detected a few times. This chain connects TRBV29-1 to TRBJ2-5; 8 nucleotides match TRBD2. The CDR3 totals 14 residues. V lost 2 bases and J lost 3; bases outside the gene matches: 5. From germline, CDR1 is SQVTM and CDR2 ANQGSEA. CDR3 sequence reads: CSVERGRGEETQYF. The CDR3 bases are TGCAGCGTTGAACGGGGGCGGGGGGAAGAGACCCAGTACTTC.

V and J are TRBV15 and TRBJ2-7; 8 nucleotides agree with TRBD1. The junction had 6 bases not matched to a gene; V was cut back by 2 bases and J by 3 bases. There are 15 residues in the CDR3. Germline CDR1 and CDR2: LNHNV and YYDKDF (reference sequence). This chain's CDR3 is CATSRFTGTGYEQYF. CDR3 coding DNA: TGTGCCACCAGCAGATTCACCGGGACAGGCTACGAGCAGTACTTC.

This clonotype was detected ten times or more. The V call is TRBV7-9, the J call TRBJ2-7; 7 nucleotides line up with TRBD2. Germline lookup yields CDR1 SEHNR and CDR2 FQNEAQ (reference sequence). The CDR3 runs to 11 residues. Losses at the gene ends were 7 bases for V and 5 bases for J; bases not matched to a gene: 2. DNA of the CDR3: TGTGCCAGCACCGGGGGGAACGAGCAGTACTTC. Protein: CASTGGNEQYF.

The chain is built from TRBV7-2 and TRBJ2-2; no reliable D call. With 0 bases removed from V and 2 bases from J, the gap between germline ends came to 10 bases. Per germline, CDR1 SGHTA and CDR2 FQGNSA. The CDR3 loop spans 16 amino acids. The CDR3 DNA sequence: TGTGCCAGCAGCTTAGCGACGTGGCAAAACACCGGGGAGCTGTTTTTT. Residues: CASSLATWQNTGELFF.

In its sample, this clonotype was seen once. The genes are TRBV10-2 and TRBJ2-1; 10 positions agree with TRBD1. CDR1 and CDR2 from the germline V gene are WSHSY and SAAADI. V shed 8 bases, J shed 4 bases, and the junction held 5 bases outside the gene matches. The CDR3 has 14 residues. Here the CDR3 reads CASSGQGGYNEQFF. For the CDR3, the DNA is TGCGCCAGCTCAGGACAGGGGGGATACAATGAGCAGTTCTTC.

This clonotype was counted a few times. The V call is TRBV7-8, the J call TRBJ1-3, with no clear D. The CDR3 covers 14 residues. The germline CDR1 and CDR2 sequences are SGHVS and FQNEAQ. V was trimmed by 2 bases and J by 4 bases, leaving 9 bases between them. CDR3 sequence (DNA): TGTGCCAGCAGCTTACAACTGACGGGAAACACCATATATTTT. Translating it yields CASSLQLTGNTIYF.

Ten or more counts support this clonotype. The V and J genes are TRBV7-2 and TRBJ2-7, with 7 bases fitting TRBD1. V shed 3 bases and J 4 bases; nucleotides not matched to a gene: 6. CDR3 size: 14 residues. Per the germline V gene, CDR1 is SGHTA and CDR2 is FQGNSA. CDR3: CASSFPGQSYEQYF. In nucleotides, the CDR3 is TGTGCCAGCAGCTTCCCGGGACAGAGTTACGAGCAGTACTTC. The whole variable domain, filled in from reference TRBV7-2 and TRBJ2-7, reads GAGVSQSPSNKVTEKGKDVELRCDPISGHTALYWYRQSLGQGLEFLIYFQGNSAPDKSGLPSDRFSAERTGGSVSTLTIQRTQQEDSAVYLCASSFPGQSYEQYFGPGTRLTVT.

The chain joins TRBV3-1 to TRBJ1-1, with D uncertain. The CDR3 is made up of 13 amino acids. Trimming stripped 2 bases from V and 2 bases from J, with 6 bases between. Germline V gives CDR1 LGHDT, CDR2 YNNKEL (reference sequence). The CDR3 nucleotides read TGTGCCAGCAGCCAATACACTAACACTGAAGCTTTCTTT. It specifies CASSQYTNTEAFF. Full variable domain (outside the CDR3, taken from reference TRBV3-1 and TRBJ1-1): DTAVSQTPKYLVTQMGNDKSIKCEQNLGHDTMYWYKQDSKKFLKIMFSYNNKELIINETVPNRFSPKSPDKAHLNLHINSLELGDSAVYFCASSQYTNTEAFFGQGTRLTVV.

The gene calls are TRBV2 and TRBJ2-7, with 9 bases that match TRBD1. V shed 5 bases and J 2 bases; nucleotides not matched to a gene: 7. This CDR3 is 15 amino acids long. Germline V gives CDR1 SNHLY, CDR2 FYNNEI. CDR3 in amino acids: CASSSGQGFTYEQYF. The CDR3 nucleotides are TGTGCCAGCAGTTCGGGACAGGGATTCACCTACGAGCAGTACTTC.

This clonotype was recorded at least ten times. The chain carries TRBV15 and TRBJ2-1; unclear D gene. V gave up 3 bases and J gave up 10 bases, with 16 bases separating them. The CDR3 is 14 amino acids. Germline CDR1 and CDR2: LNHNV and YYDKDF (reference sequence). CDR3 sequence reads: CATSRLLDGPEQFF. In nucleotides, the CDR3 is TGTGCCACCAGCAGGCTCTTGGACGGGCCCGAGCAGTTCTTC.

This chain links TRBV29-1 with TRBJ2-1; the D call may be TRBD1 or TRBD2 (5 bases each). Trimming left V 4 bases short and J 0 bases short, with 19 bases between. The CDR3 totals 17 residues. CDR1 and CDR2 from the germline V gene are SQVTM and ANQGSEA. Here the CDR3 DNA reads TGCAGCGTTGCAACCTTGGGGGTTCCAAGCTCCTACAATGAGCAGTTCTTC. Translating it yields CSVATLGVPSSYNEQFF.

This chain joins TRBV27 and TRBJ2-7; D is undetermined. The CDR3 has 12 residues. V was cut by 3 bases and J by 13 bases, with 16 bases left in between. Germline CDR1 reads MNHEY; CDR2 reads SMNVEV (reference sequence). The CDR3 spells CASSFDVQALYF. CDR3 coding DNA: TGTGCCAGCAGTTTTGATGTGCAGGCCCTTTACTTC.

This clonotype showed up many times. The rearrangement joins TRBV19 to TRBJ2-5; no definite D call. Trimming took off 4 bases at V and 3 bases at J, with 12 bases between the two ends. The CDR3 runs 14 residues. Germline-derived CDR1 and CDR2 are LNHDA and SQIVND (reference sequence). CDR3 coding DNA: TGTGCCAGTAGTACGAACGGCAACGAAGAGACCCAGTACTTC. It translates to CASSTNGNEETQYF.

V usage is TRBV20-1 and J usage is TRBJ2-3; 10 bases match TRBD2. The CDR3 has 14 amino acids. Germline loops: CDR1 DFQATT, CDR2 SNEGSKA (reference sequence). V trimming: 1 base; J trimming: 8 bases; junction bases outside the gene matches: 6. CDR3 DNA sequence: TGCAGTGCTAGAGCCAGCGGGGGGGCCGTTACGCAGTATTTT. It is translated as CSARASGGAVTQYF.

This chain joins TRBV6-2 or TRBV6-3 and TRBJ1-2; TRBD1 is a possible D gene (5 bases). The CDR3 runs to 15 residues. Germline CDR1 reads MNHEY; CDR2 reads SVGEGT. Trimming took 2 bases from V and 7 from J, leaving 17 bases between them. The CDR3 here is CASSYPGPIGFGYTF. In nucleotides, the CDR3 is TGTGCCAGCAGTTACCCGGGACCGATCGGGTTTGGCTACACCTTC.

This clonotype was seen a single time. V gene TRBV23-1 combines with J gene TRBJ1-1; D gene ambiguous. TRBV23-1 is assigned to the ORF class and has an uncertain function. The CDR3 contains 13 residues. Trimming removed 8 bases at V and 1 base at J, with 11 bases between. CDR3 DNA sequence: TGCGCCAGCGGCCGTTGGAGGAACACTGAAGCTTTCTTT. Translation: CASGRWRNTEAFF.

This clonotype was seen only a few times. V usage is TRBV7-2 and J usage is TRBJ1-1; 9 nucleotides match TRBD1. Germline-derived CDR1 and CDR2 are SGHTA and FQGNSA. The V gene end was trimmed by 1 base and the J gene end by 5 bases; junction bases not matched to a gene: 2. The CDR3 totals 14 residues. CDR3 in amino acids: CASSLDRGLTEAFF. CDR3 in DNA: TGTGCCAGCAGCTTAGACAGGGGGCTTACTGAAGCTTTCTTT.

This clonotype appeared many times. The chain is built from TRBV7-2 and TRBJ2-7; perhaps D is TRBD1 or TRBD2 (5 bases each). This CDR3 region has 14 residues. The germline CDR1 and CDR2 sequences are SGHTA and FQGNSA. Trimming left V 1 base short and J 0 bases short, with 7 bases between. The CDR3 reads CASSLEGRSYEQYF. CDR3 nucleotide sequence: TGTGCCAGCAGCTTAGAGGGACGCTCCTACGAGCAGTACTTC.

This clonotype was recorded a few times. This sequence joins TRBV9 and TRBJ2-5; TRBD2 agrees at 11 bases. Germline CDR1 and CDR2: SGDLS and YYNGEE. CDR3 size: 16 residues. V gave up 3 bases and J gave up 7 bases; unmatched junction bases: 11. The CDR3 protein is CASSAGGTSGRGTQYF. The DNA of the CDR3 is TGTGCCAGCAGCGCTGGGGGCACTAGCGGGAGAGGGACCCAGTACTTC.

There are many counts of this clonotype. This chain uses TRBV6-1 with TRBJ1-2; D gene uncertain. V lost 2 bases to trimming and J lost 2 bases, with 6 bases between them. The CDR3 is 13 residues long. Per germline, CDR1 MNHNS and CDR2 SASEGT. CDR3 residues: CASSERRNYGYTF. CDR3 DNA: TGTGCCAGCAGTGAACGACGGAACTATGGCTACACCTTC.

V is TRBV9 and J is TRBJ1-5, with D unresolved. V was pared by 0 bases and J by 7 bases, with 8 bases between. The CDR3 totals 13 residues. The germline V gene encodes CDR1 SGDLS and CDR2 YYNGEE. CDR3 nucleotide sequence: TGTGCCAGCAGCGTAGATTCGGGCCAGCCCCAGCATTTT. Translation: CASSVDSGQPQHF. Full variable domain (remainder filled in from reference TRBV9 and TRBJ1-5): DSGVTQTPKHLITATGQRVTLRCSPRSGDLSVYWYQQSLDQGLQFLIQYYNGEERAKGNILERFSAQQFPDLHSELNLSSLELGDSALYFCASSVDSGQPQHFGDGTRLSIL.